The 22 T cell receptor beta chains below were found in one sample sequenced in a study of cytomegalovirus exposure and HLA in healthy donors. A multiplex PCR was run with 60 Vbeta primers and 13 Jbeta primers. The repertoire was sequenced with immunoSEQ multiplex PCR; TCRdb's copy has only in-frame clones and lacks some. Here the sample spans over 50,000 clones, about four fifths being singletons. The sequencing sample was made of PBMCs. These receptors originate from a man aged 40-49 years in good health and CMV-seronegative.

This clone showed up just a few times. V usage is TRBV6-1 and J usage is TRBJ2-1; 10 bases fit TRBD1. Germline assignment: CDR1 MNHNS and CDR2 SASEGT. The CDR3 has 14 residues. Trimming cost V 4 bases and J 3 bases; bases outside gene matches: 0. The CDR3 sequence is CASSGTGGYNEQFF. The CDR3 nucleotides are TGTGCCAGCAGTGGGACAGGGGGCTACAATGAGCAGTTCTTC.

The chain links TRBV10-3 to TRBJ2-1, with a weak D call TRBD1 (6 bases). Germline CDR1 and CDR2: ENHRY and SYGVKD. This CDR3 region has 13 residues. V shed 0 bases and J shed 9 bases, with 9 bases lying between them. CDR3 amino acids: CAISESGGLEQFF. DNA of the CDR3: TGTGCCATCAGTGAGTCTGGGGGCCTTGAGCAGTTCTTC.

CDR3 loop: CASRSRTEAFF. CDR3 DNA sequence: TGTGCCAGCCGGTCACGTACTGAAGCTTTCTTT. V usage is TRBV2 and J usage is TRBJ1-1; no firm D call. The CDR3 sequence is 11 residues long. Trimming left V 8 bases short and J 5 bases short, with 9 bases between. The germline CDR1 and CDR2 sequences are SNHLY and FYNNEI.

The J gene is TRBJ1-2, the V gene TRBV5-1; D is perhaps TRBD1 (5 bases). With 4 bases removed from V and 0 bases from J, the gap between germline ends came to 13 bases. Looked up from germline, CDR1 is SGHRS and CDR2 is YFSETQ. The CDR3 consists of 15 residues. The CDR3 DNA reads TGCGCCAGCAGCGCCACAGGTTCAGCTAACTATGGCTACACCTTC. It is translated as CASSATGSANYGYTF.

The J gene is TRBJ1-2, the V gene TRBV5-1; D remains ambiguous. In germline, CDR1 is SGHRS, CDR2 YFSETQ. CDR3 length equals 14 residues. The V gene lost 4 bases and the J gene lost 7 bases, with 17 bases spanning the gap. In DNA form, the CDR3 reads TGCGCCAGCAGCCAGCAGACCATAGCGGGTGGCTACACCTTC. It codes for CASSQQTIAGGYTF.

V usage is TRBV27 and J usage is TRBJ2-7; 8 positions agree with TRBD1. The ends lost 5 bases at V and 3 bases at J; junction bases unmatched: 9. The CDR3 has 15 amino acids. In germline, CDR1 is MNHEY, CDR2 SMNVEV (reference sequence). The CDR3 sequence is CASSREPGQDYEQYF. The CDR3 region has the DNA TGTGCCAGCAGTCGAGAACCGGGACAGGACTACGAGCAGTACTTC.

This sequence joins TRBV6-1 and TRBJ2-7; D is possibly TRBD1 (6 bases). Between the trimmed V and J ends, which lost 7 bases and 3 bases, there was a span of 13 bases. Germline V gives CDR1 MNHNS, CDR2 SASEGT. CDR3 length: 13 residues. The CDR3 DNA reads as TGTGCCAGCACTCAGATACAGGGCTACGAGCAGTACTTC. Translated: CASTQIQGYEQYF.

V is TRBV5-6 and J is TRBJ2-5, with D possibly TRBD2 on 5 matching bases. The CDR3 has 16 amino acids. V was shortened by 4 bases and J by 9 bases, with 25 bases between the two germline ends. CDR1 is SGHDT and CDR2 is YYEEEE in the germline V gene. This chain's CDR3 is CASSRRQVDPGFAQYF. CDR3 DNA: TGTGCCAGCAGCCGCCGTCAGGTAGACCCGGGGTTCGCCCAGTACTTC.

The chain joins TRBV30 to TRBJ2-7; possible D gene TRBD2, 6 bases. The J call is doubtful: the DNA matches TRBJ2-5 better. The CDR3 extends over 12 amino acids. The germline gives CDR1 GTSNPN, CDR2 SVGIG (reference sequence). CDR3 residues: CAWSRGTETQYF. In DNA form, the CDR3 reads TGTGCCTGGAGCCGGGGGACGGAGACCCAGTACTTC.

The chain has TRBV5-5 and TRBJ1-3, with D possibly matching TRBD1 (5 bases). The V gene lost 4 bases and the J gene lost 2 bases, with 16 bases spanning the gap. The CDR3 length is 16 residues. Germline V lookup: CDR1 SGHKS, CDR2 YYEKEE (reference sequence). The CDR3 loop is CASSELPTGAGNTIYF. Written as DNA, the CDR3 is TGTGCCAGCAGCGAACTACCTACGGGGGCTGGAAACACCATATATTTT.

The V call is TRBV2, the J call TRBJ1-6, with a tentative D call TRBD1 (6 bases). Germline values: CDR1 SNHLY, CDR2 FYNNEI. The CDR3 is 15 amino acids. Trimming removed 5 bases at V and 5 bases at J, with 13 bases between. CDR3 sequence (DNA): TGTGCCAGCAGTAGACAGGCCTCGGATAATTCACCCCTCCACTTT. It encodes CASSRQASDNSPLHF.

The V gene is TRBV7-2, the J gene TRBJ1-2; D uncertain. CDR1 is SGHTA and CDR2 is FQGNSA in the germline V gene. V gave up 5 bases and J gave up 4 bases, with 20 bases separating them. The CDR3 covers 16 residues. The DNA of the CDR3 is TGTGCCAGCAGCCTTAGGCGCCCGTCGGGGATCTATGGCTACACCTTC. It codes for CASSLRRPSGIYGYTF.

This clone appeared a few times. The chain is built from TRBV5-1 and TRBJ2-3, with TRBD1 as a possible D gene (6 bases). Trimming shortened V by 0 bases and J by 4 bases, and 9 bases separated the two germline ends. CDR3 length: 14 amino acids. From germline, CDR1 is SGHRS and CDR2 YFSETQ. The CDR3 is CASSLDRVPDTQYF. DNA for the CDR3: TGCGCCAGCAGCTTGGACAGGGTTCCAGATACGCAGTATTTT.

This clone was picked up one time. As DNA, the CDR3 is TGTGCCAGCGACAGGGGGAATTCACCCCTCCACTTT. Amino acid sequence: CASDRGNSPLHF. The chain recombines TRBV2 with TRBJ1-6; TRBD1 matches 9 bases. CDR3 size: 12 residues. V lost 8 bases, J lost 7 bases, and 0 bases stayed unmatched. Germline CDR1 is SNHLY and CDR2 is FYNNEI.

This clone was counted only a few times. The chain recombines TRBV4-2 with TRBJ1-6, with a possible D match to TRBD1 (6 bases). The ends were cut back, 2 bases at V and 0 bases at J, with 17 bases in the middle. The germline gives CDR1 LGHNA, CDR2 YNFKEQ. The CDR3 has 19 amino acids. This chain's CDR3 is CASSQPGQGYSSYNSPLHF. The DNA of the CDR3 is TGTGCCAGCAGCCAACCTGGGCAGGGGTATAGCTCCTATAATTCACCCCTCCACTTT.

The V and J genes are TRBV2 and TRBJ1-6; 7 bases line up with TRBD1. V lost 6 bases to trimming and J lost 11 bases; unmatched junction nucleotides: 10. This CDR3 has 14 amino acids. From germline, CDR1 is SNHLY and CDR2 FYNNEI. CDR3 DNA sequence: TGTGCCAGCAGACCCGGGACAGTCGGGACACCCCTCCACTTT. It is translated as CASRPGTVGTPLHF.

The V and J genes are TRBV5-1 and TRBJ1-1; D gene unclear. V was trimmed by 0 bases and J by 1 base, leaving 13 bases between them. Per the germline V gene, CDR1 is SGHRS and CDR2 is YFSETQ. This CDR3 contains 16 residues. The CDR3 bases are TGCGCCAGCAGCTTGGCCGGCTTGGCGGCGAACACTGAAGCTTTCTTT. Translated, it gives CASSLAGLAANTEAFF.

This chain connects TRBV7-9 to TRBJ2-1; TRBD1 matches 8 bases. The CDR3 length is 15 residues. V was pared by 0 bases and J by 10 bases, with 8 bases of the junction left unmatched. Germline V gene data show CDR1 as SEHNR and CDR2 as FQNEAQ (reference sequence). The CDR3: CASSLAAQGAREQFF. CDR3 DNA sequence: TGTGCCAGCAGCTTAGCTGCGCAGGGGGCAAGGGAGCAGTTCTTC.

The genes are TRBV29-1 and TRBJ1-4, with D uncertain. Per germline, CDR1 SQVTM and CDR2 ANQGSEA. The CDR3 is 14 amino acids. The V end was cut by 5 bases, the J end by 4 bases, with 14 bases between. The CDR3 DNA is TGCAGCGTTTTCGGAGGCAGGCGTAATGAAAAACTGTTTTTT. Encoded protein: CSVFGGRRNEKLFF.

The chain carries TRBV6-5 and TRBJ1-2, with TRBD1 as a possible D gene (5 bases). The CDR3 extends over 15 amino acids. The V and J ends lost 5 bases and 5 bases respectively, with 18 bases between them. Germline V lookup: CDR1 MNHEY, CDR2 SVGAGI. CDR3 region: CASSRKATRGYGYTF. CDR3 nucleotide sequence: TGTGCCAGCAGTCGCAAGGCGACAAGGGGATATGGCTACACCTTC.

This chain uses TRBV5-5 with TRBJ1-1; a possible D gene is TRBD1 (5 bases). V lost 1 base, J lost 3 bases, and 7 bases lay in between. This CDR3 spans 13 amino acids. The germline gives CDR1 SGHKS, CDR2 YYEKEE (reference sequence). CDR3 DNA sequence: TGTGCCAGCAGCTTGTGGGGCGACACTGAAGCTTTCTTT. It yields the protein CASSLWGDTEAFF. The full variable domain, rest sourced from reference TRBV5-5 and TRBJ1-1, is DAGVTQSPTHLIKTRGQQVTLRCSPISGHKSVSWYQQVLGQGPQFIFQYYEKEERGRGNFPDRFSARQFPNYSSELNVNALLLGDSALYLCASSLWGDTEAFFGQGTRLTVV.

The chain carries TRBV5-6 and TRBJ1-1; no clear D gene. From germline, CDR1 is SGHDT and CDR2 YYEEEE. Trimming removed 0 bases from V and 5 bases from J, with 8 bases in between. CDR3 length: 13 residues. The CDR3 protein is CASSLVGVTEAFF. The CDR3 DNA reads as TGTGCCAGCAGCTTGGTCGGGGTTACTGAAGCTTTCTTT. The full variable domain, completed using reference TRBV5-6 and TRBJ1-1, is DAGVTQSPTHLIKTRGQQVTLRCSPKSGHDTVSWYQQALGQGPQFIFQYYEEEERQRGNFPDRFSGHQFPNYSSELNVNALLLGDSALYLCASSLVGVTEAFFGQGTRLTVV.